This TCR beta chain is from a study of cytomegalovirus exposure and HLA in healthy donors. Findings of the study overall: Previous analysis showed most TCR beta V segments were productive about 90% or about 30% of the time.

The PCR contained 60 Vbeta and 13 Jbeta primers. Repertoires were generated with immunoSEQ multiplex PCR, while TCRdb's copy carries only in-frame clones and drops some. The sample lists around 170,000 clones, about four fifths occurring once. V was pared by 5 bases and J by 0 bases, with 12 bases between. This CDR3 is built from 15 residues. CDR1 MGHDK and CDR2 SYGVNS come from the germline V gene. As concerns this clone: Its antigen remains unknown.

Sequencing was done on a sample of PBMCs. The sequence came from a woman in her fifties or sixties in good health and CMV-seropositive. The V and J genes are TRBV25-1 and TRBJ2-3; TRBD2 might be the D (5 bases). CDR3 residues: CASSRSGRSTDTQYF. The CDR3 DNA reads as TGTGCCAGCAGTCGGAGCGGCCGCAGCACAGATACGCAGTATTTT.